This section outlines one T cell receptor beta chain sequence together with its context. What it recognizes is unknown. The entry originates in a study of cytomegalovirus exposure and HLA in healthy donors. The study's findings and limits: A reported reduction in N-insertions relative to the 666-donor mean was seen in an Asian-associated ancestry cluster in a later analysis. Later, an analysis found that common viral pathogens appeared to be linked with several of the most significant clusters. Sequencing depth roughly uniform across donors was assumed in presence/absence analyses. Cytomegalovirus status was reportedly diagnosed by the classifier with high sensitivity and specificity.

Trimming took 0 bases from V and 8 from J, leaving 13 bases between them. The CDR3 spans 14 residues. Germline V gene data show CDR1 as MNHNY and CDR2 as SVGAGI (reference sequence). Primers: 60 Vbeta forward and 13 Jbeta reverse. The table came from immunoSEQ multiplex PCR; TCRdb's copy has only in-frame clones and leaves some out. The sample has 120,000 to 150,000 clones; roughly 84% are singletons. Sequenced: PBMCs. The chain uses TRBV6-6 and TRBJ1-2; weak D call: TRBD1 (6 bases). This sequence originates from a boy aged 2-9 years in good health and CMV-seronegative. Written as DNA, the CDR3 is TGTGCCAGCAGTTACTCTAGCGGGGGGCGAGGCTACACCTTC. Amino acid sequence: CASSYSSGGRGYTF.